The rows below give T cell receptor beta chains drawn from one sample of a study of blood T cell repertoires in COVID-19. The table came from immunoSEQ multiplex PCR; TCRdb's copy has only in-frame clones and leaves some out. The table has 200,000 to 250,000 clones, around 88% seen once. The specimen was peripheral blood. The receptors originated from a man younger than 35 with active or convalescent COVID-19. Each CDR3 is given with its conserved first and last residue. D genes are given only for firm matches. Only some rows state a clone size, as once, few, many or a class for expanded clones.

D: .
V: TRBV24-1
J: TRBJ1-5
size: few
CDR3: CATSSDSSNQPQHF
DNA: TGTGCCACCAGTTCAGACAGTAGCAATCAGCCCCAGCATTTT

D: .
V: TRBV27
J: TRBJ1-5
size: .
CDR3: CASSFGVQHQPQHF
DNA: TGTGCCAGCAGTTTCGGGGTCCAGCATCAGCCCCAGCATTTT

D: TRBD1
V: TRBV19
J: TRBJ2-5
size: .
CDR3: CASSIAGQASQETQYF
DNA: TGTGCCAGTAGTATCGCCGGACAGGCCTCGCAAGAGACCCAGTACTTC

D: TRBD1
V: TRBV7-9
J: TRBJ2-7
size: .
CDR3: CASSTGQGSYEQYF
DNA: TGTGCCAGCAGCACCGGACAGGGTTCCTACGAGCAGTACTTC

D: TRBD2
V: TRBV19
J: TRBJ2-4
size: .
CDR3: CASSSGLAIDKNIQYF
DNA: TGTGCCAGTAGTTCGGGACTAGCCATAGACAAAAACATTCAGTACTTC

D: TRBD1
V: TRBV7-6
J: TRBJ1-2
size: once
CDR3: CASSLLGTGATGYTF
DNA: TGTGCCAGCAGCTTACTCGGGACAGGGGCTACTGGCTACACCTTC

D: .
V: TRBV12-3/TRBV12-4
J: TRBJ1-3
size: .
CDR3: CASGRMYVEAIYF
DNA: TGTGCCAGTGGACGTATGTATGTGGAGGCCATATATTTT

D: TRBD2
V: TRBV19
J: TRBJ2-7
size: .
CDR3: CASREGAGLSYEQYF
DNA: TGTGCCAGTAGGGAGGGAGCGGGACTCTCCTACGAGCAGTACTTC

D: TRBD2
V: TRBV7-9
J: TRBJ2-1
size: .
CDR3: CASSLAMTSGTQQFF
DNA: TGTGCCAGCAGCTTAGCGATGACTAGCGGGACCCAACAGTTCTTC

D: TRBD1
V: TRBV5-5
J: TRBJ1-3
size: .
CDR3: CASSQEGWGQGNTIYF
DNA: TGTGCCAGCAGCCAAGAGGGTTGGGGACAGGGAAACACCATATATTTT

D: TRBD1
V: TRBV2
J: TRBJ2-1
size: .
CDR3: CASSDSGGAYNEQFF
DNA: TGTGCCAGCAGTGACTCAGGGGGCGCCTACAATGAGCAGTTCTTC

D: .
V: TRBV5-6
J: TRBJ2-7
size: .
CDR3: CASSLASYEQYF
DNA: TGTGCCAGCAGCTTAGCTTCCTACGAGCAGTACTTC

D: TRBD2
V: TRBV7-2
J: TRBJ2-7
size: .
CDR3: CASSLGTSGSLHEQYF
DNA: TGTGCCAGCAGCTTAGGGACTAGCGGGAGTCTCCACGAGCAGTACTTC

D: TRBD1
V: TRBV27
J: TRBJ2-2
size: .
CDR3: CASSGWDRGMIGELFF
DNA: TGTGCCAGCAGCGGCTGGGACAGGGGAATGATCGGGGAGCTGTTTTTT

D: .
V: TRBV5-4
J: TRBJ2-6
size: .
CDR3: CASSLDSAGANVLTF
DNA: TGTGCCAGCAGCTTGGACAGTGCAGGGGCCAACGTCCTGACTTTC

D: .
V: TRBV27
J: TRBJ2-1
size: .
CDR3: CASSFTTGFNEQFF
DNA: TGTGCCAGCAGTTTTACAACAGGGTTCAATGAGCAGTTCTTC

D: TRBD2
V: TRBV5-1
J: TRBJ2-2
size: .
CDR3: CASSPSGGGTGELFF
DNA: TGCGCCAGCAGCCCGAGCGGGGGCGGCACCGGGGAGCTGTTTTTT

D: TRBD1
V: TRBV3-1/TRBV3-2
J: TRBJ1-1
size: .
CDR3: CASSQANQGENTEAFF
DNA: TGTGCCAGCAGCCAAGCCAACCAGGGGGAGAACACTGAAGCTTTCTTT

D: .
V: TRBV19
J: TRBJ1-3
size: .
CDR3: CASGAVAGNTIYF
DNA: TGTGCCAGTGGGGCAGTCGCTGGAAACACCATATATTTT

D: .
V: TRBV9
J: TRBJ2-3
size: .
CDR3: CASSPFQDSSTDTQYF
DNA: TGTGCCAGCAGCCCTTTCCAGGATTCTAGCACAGATACGCAGTATTTT

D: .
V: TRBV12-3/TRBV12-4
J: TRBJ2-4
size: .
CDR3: CASSSSRNIQYF
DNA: TGTGCCAGCAGCTCGTCTAGGAACATTCAGTACTTC

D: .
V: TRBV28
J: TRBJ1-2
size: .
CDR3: CASSLRENYGYTF
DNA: TGTGCCAGCAGCTTACGGGAGAACTATGGCTACACCTTC

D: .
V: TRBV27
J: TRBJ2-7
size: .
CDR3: CASSPRGNLPYEQYF
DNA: TGTGCCAGCAGCCCCCGGGGAAACCTTCCCTACGAGCAGTACTTC

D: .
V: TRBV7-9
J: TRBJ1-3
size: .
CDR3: CASSRDTLSGNTIYF
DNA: TGTGCCAGCAGCCGGGACACCCTCTCTGGAAACACCATATATTTT

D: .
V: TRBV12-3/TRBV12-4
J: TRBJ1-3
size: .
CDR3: CASSVGNTIYF
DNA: TGTGCCAGCAGCGTAGGAAACACCATATATTTT

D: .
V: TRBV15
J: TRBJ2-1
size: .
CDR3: CATSRIGIGTLTYNEQFF
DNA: TGTGCCACCAGCAGAATCGGTATAGGGACACTCACCTACAATGAGCAGTTCTTC

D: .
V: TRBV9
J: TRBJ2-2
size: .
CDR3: CASSVRRGNTGELFF
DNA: TGTGCCAGCAGCGTTCGAAGGGGGAACACCGGGGAGCTGTTTTTT

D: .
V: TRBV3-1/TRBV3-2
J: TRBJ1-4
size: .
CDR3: CASSQQPGIELFF
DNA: TGTGCCAGCAGCCAACAACCGGGAATAGAACTGTTTTTT

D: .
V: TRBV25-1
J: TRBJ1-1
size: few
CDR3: CASSGEFGKFAFF
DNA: TGTGCCAGCAGTGGGGAGTTCGGTAAATTTGCTTTCTTT

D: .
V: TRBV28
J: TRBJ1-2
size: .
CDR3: CASRRDNHPNYGYTF
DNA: TGTGCCAGCAGACGGGACAACCATCCCAACTATGGCTACACCTTC

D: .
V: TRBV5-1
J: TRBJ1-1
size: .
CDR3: CASSFPDSYLGNTEAFF
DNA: TGCGCCAGCAGCTTCCCGGACAGCTACCTGGGAAACACTGAAGCTTTCTTT

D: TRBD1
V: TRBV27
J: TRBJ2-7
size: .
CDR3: CASSIRGHYYEQYF
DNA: TGTGCCAGCAGTATCAGGGGGCACTATTACGAGCAGTACTTC

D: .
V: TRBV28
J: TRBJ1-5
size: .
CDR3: CASSPDSNQPQHF
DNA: TGTGCCAGCAGTCCAGATAGCAATCAGCCCCAGCATTTT

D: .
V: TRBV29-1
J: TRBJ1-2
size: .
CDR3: CSVDRGTGYTF
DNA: TGCAGCGTGGACAGAGGCACCGGCTACACCTTC

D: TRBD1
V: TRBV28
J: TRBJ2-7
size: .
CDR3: CASSIGTGDREQYF
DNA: TGTGCCAGCAGTATCGGGACAGGGGACCGCGAGCAGTACTTC

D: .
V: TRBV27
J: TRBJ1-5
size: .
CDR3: CASRAGVSNQPQHF
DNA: TGTGCCAGCAGGGCAGGGGTTAGCAATCAGCCCCAGCATTTT

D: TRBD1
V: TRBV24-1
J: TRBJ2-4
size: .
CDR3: CATSEGGQGGDIQYF
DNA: TGTGCCACCAGTGAGGGTGGACAGGGGGGAGACATTCAGTACTTC

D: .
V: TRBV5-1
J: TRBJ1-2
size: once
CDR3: CASSSQTGLREDGYTF
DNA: TGCGCCAGCAGCTCCCAAACTGGCCTACGGGAGGATGGCTACACCTTC

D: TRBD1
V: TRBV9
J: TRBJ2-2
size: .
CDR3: CASSTRQGVGGELFF
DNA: TGTGCCAGCAGCACAAGACAGGGGGTTGGCGGGGAGCTGTTTTTT

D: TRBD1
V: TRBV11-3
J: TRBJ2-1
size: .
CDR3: CASSLPGQGAYEQFF
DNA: TGTGCCAGCAGCTTACCTGGACAGGGGGCCTATGAGCAGTTCTTC

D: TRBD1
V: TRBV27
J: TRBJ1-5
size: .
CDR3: CASSLTGKQPQHF
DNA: TGTGCCAGCAGTTTGACAGGGAAGCAGCCCCAGCATTTT

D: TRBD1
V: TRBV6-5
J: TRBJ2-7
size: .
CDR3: CASRIRGPYEQYF
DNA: TGTGCCAGCCGAATCAGGGGGCCGTACGAGCAGTACTTC

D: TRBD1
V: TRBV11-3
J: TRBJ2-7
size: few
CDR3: CASSPRTGSYEQYF
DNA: TGTGCCAGCAGCCCCCGGACAGGGTCCTACGAGCAGTACTTC

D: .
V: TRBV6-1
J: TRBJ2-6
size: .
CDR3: CASSEGRGSGANVLTF
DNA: TGTGCCAGCAGTGAAGGTAGAGGGTCTGGGGCCAACGTCCTGACTTTC

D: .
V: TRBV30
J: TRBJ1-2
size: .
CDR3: CAWSVFAPGSNYGYTF
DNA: TGTGCCTGGAGTGTATTCGCGCCAGGCTCTAACTATGGCTACACCTTC

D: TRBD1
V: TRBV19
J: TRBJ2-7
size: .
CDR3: CASARGTHHLQGDEQYF
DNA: TGTGCCAGCGCCCGAGGGACCCACCACCTTCAGGGGGACGAGCAGTACTTC

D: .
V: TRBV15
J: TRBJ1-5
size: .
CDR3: CATSGGGGDQPQHF
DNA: TGTGCCACCAGCGGCGGGGGTGGGGACCAGCCCCAGCATTTT

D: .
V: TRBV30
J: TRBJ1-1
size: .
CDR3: CAWSVRGGTEAFF
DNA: TGTGCCTGGAGTGTACGGGGAGGCACTGAAGCTTTCTTT

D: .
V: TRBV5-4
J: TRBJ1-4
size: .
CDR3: CASSSGLPGEKLFF
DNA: TGTGCCAGCAGCTCGGGACTCCCGGGTGAAAAACTGTTTTTT

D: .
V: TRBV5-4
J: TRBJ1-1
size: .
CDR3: CASTLLIGEGNTEAFF
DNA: TGTGCCAGCACCCTGCTCATCGGGGAGGGGAACACTGAAGCTTTCTTT